This TCR beta chain was observed in a study of CD8+CD57+ T cells in acquired aplastic anemia. Germline V gene sequence: CDR1 WSHSY, CDR2 SAAADI. This CDR3 contains 14 residues. The trim removed 7 bases at V and 4 bases at J, leaving 2 bases unmatched. Genomic DNA provided the template from which TCR beta VDJ and CDR3 profiles were obtained. In TCRdb, the reads were re-called with MiXCR into one record per CDR3 protein. The sample shows some 150,000 distinct CDR3 sequences, 52% of them seen only once. Sequencing was done on patients that had shown CD8+CD57+ cell expansion by flow cytometry. The chain carries TRBV10-2 and TRBJ2-3; 13 bases are shared with TRBD2. The source material was sorted CD4+, CD8+, or CD8+CD57+ T cells (not recorded which) from PBMCs. This sequence was found in a human donor with aplastic anemia. CDR3 in DNA: TGCGCCAGCACCACTAGCGGGGGGGCAGATACGCAGTATTTT. Amino acid sequence: CASTTSGGADTQYF.